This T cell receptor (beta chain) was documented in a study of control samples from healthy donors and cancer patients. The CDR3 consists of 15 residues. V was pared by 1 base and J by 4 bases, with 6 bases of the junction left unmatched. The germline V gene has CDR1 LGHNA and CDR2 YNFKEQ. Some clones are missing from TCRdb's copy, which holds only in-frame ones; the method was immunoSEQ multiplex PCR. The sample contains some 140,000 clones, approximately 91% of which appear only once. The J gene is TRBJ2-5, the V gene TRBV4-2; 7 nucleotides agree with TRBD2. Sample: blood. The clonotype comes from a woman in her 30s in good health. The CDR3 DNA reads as TGTGCCAGCAGCCAAGGAGGAGGCGGGAGAGAGACCCAGTACTTC. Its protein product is CASSQGGGGRETQYF.